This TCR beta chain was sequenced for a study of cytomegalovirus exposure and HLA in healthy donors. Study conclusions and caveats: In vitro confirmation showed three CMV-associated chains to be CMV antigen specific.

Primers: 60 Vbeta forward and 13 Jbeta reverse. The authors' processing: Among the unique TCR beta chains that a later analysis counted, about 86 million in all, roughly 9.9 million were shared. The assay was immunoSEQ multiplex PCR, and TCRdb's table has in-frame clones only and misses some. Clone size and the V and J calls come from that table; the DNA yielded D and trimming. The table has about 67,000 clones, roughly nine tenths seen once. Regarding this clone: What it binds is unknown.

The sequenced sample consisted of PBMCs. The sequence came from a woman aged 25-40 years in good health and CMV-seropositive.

The CDR3 region is CASSQPSSGTASNQPQHF. The CDR3 nucleotides read TGTGCCAGCAGCCAACCTAGCTCCGGGACAGCGAGCAATCAGCCCCAGCATTTT. This chain connects TRBV5-6 to TRBJ1-5; TRBD1 agrees at 7 bases. Germline values: CDR1 SGHDT, CDR2 YYEEEE. The CDR3 spans 18 residues. V was clipped by 4 bases and J by 1 base; unmatched bases: 14.